This T cell receptor beta chain was sequenced during a study of T cell responses to AZD1222 COVID-19 vaccine (dated by TCRdb to about 2021). The study in broad terms: TCR sequencing was performed for approximately 240 trial participants, of whom roughly 200 were given two doses of AZD1222 and around 26 were given two doses of MenACWY control vaccine. Trial participants were enrolled by age into 18-55, 56-69 and 70-plus year subgroups, with about 150, 28 and 57 TCR-sequenced participants respectively. Results and caveats for the whole study, not just this receptor: The 56-69-year group was small, and its depth increase did not reach significance, likely because of low power. Because no samples from the day 14 peak response were available, repertoires could be characterized only after the peak T cell response. Conclusions about previously exposed vaccinees were limited because only six AZD1222 recipients were SARS-CoV-2 seropositive at baseline. The whole spike protein was spanned by vaccine-associated CD4 TCRs, and dominant responses were seen in regions 160-218 and 743-854. Participants were mostly white British, with more females than males. The authors suggested clonal diversity may have been underestimated. Spike-specific TCR breadth and depth rose significantly after two AZD1222 doses compared with day 0 and with MenACWY recipients. Reportedly, close to half of the unique spike-specific TCRs recognized epitopes lying outside the regions that are mutated in the B.1.351 and B.1.1.7 variants.

Regarding this clone: Its antigen remains unidentified. Within one base of it there is no much larger clone, and no base qualities were kept.

What the time point label conveys for this sample: about 28 days (+/-7) after the second vaccine dose. AZD1222 recipients with second doses at about 4 weeks or about 12 weeks were pooled, because spike-specific TCR depth and breadth did not differ between schedules. Vaccinee samples were obtained from the UK trials COV001 and COV002, which included a single-blind randomized controlled phase 2/3 trial of AZD1222 (ChAdOx1 nCoV-19) in healthy adults. For TCRbeta chain sequencing, PBMC samples from trial participants were taken at day 0 and at day 28 after the second dose. The CDR3 runs 17 amino acids, cysteine and phenylalanine included. Only CDR3 DNA remains: 51 bases, in frame from the first base. At the junction V is shortened by 5 bases and J by 6 bases; bases outside the gene matches: 11. CDR1 and CDR2 were assigned from the germline V gene as SGHRS and YFSETQ. The CDR3 regions of human TCRbeta chains were subjected to immunosequencing. As for the original processing: TCRs in the repertoires were compared against a reference library of SARS-CoV-2-specific TCRs that had been generated with the MIRA antigen-specificity platform. Breadth was defined as the fraction of unique TCRs that were SARS-CoV-2-associated. Depth was defined as the fraction of total T cells that were SARS-CoV-2-associated. Using the MIRA data, each spike-specific TCR was mapped to the spike region that the TCR reacts to and placed in a CD4 or CD8 class. Log10-transformed breadth and depth values were compared by one-way ANOVA with Sidak's multiple comparisons tests. TCRdb re-hosts the immuneACCESS table, in-frame sequences only. Its copies lack some clones; in the studies checked, an unresolved V gene accounts for under half of them, and the cause for the rest is not known. From that table come the V and J calls and clone size; the DNA was used to work out D and trimming. Present in this sample are 100,000 or so clones, 70% to 90% of which were seen just once. Under 2.5% of the sample comes from the top ten.

Here the sequenced sample was peripheral blood, taken 28 days after the second AZD1222 dose. This TCR was sampled from an adult who received the AZD1222 COVID-19 vaccine. The V and J segments used are TRBV5-1 and TRBJ2-1, with 13 middle bases fitting TRBD2. The CDR3 reads CASSEGTRTSGSNEQFF. In nucleotides, the sequence is TGCGCCAGCAGTGAAGGTACCCGGACTAGCGGGAGCAATGAGCAGTTCTTC.